Shown below are 32 T cell receptor beta chains from a single sample sequenced in a study of CD8 T cells in ankylosing spondylitis. Each CDR3 protein is one row after TCRdb ran MiXCR on the 5' RACE reads. Found here are more than 150,000 distinct CDR3 sequences, roughly 12% of them singletons; the top ten hold more than 15%. Sequencing was carried out using blood, either unsorted or a sorted T cell fraction (not recorded which). These receptors were collected from a male donor with ankylosing spondylitis or in good health (not recorded which).

This clonotype has only a few counts. The chain employs TRBV29-1 and TRBJ1-2; D unclear. The germline CDR1 and CDR2 sequences are SQVTM and ANQGSEA. V was pared by 6 bases and J by 3 bases, with 23 bases between. CDR3 length: 16 residues. The CDR3: CSVSPGVIWDDYGYTF. The CDR3 DNA is TGCAGCGTGTCACCTGGGGTGATTTGGGATGACTATGGCTACACCTTC.

V is TRBV9 and J is TRBJ2-5, with D possibly being TRBD1 (5 bases). Germline CDR1 reads SGDLS; CDR2 reads YYNGEE. The CDR3 has 15 residues. V was pared by 3 bases and J by 1 base, with 13 bases between. In DNA form, the CDR3 reads TGTGCCAGCAGCGATTTTCAGGGAACCCAAGAGACCCAGTACTTC. This sequence encodes CASSDFQGTQETQYF.

This clonotype was picked up a small number of times. V gene TRBV6-5 combines with J gene TRBJ2-6; 7 positions match TRBD1. J gave up 2 bases and V 4 bases, and 5 bases lay outside the gene matches. Germline CDR1 and CDR2: MNHEY and SVGAGI. The CDR3 has 16 amino acids. The CDR3 spells CASSSQGVTGANVLTF. CDR3 in DNA: TGTGCCAGCAGTTCCCAGGGGGTAACTGGGGCCAACGTCCTGACTTTC.

This clonotype was counted only a few times. CDR3 nucleotides: TGTGCCAGCAGTGAATACCGGAGGGGGGCCAACGTCCTGACTTTC. Residues: CASSEYRRGANVLTF. The chain has TRBV25-1 and TRBJ2-6, with D possibly matching TRBD2 (5 bases). This CDR3 contains 15 residues. V was trimmed by 0 bases and J by 4 bases, leaving 7 bases between them. Germline V gene lookup returns CDR1 MGHDK and CDR2 SYGVNS.

This clonotype was seen many times. The chain combines TRBV12-3 or TRBV12-4 with TRBJ1-1; D is possibly TRBD1 (6 bases). This CDR3 is built from 12 residues. V was clipped by 5 bases and J by 8 bases, with 12 bases between them. CDR3 sequence reads: CASSPSGTEAFF. DNA of the CDR3: TGTGCCAGCAGTCCCTCCGGGACAGAAGCTTTCTTT.

This clonotype was counted many times. This chain joins TRBV7-9 and TRBJ2-3; 8 bases align to TRBD1. This CDR3 contains 17 residues. CDR1 SEHNR and CDR2 FQNEAQ come from the germline V gene (reference sequence). V was pared by 2 bases and J by 5 bases, with 12 bases of the junction left unmatched. The CDR3 sequence is CASSLLGRGPDGDTQYF. The CDR3 region has the DNA TGTGCCAGCAGCTTACTTGGCAGGGGGCCCGACGGAGATACGCAGTATTTT.

In its sample, this clonotype was seen a few times. The V gene is TRBV7-2, the J gene TRBJ2-5; D is perhaps TRBD1 (5 bases). V lost 5 bases, J lost 3 bases, and 16 bases lay in between. The CDR3 loop spans 15 amino acids. The V gene's germline CDR1 is SGHTA and CDR2 FQGNSA. In DNA form, the CDR3 reads TGTGCCAGCAGCCCCCCGTTAGGGGTCGAAGAGACCCAGTACTTC. Protein product: CASSPPLGVEETQYF.

This clonotype has more than one count but fewer than ten. The chain joins TRBV12-3 or TRBV12-4 to TRBJ2-2; no clear D gene. The CDR3 length is 13 residues. The V and J ends lost 3 bases and 6 bases respectively, with 8 bases between them. CDR3 nucleotide sequence: TGTGCCAGCAGTTTTTCAGGAGCCGGGGAGCTGTTTTTT. Translation: CASSFSGAGELFF.

This clonotype has only a few counts. The genes are TRBV27 and TRBJ2-7; TRBD2 matches at 8 bases. The J segment lost 2 bases and the V segment lost 6 bases, leaving 6 bases of the junction unmatched. Germline assignment: CDR1 MNHEY and CDR2 SMNVEV (reference sequence). The CDR3 has 14 residues. The CDR3 loop reads CASSLGTRAYEQYF. CDR3 coding DNA: TGTGCCAGCAGCTTAGGGACTAGGGCCTACGAGCAGTACTTC.

This clonotype has more than one count but fewer than ten. The V call is TRBV7-8, the J call TRBJ2-7, with TRBD2 matching over 9 bases. The V segment lost 9 bases and the J segment 0 bases; nucleotides outside the gene matches: 6. The V gene's germline CDR1 is SGHVS and CDR2 FQNEAQ. The CDR3 has 14 residues. In DNA, the CDR3 is TGTGCCAGTAGTAGCGGGGGCCCCTCCTACGAGCAGTACTTC. This encodes CASSSGGPSYEQYF. The entire variable domain, with the rest obtained from reference TRBV7-8 and TRBJ2-7, is as follows: GAGVSQSPRYKVAKRGQDVALRCDPISGHVSLFWYQQALGQGPEFLTYFQNEAQLDKSGLPSDRFFAERPEGSVSTLKIQRTQQEDSAVYLCASSSGGPSYEQYFGPGTRLTVT.

The chain has TRBV20-1 and TRBJ1-1; 7 bases are a match to TRBD1. This CDR3 has 13 amino acids. Trimming cost V 5 bases and J 1 base; bases outside gene matches: 4. Per germline, CDR1 DFQATT and CDR2 SNEGSKA (reference sequence). The CDR3 sequence is CSALGTENTEAFF. CDR3 DNA: TGCAGTGCTTTAGGGACAGAGAACACTGAAGCTTTCTTT.

This chain connects TRBV23-1 to TRBJ2-5; tentative D call: TRBD2 (5 bases). TRBV23-1 is given ORF status, its function remaining uncertain. This CDR3 has 13 residues. V was pared by 5 bases and J by 2 bases, with 9 bases between. The CDR3, as DNA: TGCGCCAGCAGTGGTCCGGGACAAGAGACCCAGTACTTC. This codes for CASSGPGQETQYF.

The chain recombines TRBV7-9 with TRBJ2-1; the D gene is possibly TRBD2 (6 bases). V dropped 3 bases and J dropped 4 bases, with 10 bases sitting between them. This CDR3 region has 14 residues. CDR1 is SEHNR, CDR2 FQNEAQ, per germline (reference sequence). The CDR3 loop is CASSFLTSYNEQFF. DNA of the CDR3: TGTGCCAGCAGCTTTTTGACTAGTTACAATGAGCAGTTCTTC.

Only a few counts were recorded for this clonotype. The chain carries TRBV5-1 and TRBJ2-7, with no clear D. This CDR3 has 15 amino acids. With 0 bases removed from V and 7 bases from J, the gap between germline ends came to 17 bases. Germline loops: CDR1 SGHRS, CDR2 YFSETQ. CDR3 nucleotide sequence: TGCGCCAGCAGCTTGGTACCGGGCCTTCCTGGGGAGCAGTACTTC. Encoded protein: CASSLVPGLPGEQYF.

The J gene is TRBJ1-5, the V gene TRBV28; tentative D call: TRBD1 (5 bases). Deletions cut 4 bases from V and 4 bases from J, with 8 bases between. The CDR3 loop spans 13 amino acids. Germline V gene data show CDR1 as MDHEN and CDR2 as SYDVKM. In DNA, the CDR3 is TGTGCCAGCAGTTCCAGGGCAAATCAGCCCCAGCATTTT. This sequence encodes CASSSRANQPQHF.

As concerns this clonotype: Since no conserved phenylalanine or tryptophan closes the CDR3, a read error is the likely cause. V gene TRBV4-2 combines with J gene TRBJ2-7; the D gene is possibly TRBD1 (6 bases). The V and J ends lost 7 bases and 0 bases respectively, with 10 bases between them. Germline V gives CDR1 LGHNA, CDR2 YNFKEQ. The CDR3 extends over 13 amino acids. CDR3 loop: CASTPGDSYEQYS. DNA for the CDR3: TGTGCCAGCACGCCAGGGGACTCCTACGAGCAGTACTCC.

This clonotype came up many times. The chain couples TRBV11-2 to TRBJ2-3; possibly TRBD1 or TRBD2 for D (5 bases each). V lost 2 bases and J lost 0, with 9 bases in between. The CDR3 length is 15 residues. CDR1 is SGHAT, CDR2 FQNNGV, per germline. The CDR3, as DNA: TGTGCCAGCAGCTTAATCTGGGGGAGCACAGATACGCAGTATTTT. Encoded protein: CASSLIWGSTDTQYF.

This clonotype was observed a few times. This chain links TRBV27 with TRBJ2-2, with 7 bases lining up with TRBD2. The germline V gene encodes CDR1 MNHEY and CDR2 SMNVEV (reference sequence). The CDR3 contains 15 residues. The trim removed 6 bases at V and 5 bases at J, leaving 9 bases unmatched. In DNA form, the CDR3 reads TGTGCCAGCAGCGACGGGGACTACCCGACCGGGGAGCTGTTTTTT. Amino acids: CASSDGDYPTGELFF.

This clonotype was seen at least ten times. This sequence joins TRBV6-1 and TRBJ2-4; 11 bases align to TRBD2. Unmatched junction bases numbered 0, after V lost 1 base and J lost 4 bases. Germline CDR1 MNHNS, CDR2 SASEGT. The CDR3 spans 15 residues. CDR3 loop: CASSEVAGGKNIQYF. DNA for the CDR3: TGTGCCAGCAGTGAAGTAGCGGGAGGGAAAAACATTCAGTACTTC.

V usage is TRBV6-5 and J usage is TRBJ1-1, with D tentatively TRBD1 (5 bases). The V gene's germline CDR1 is MNHEY and CDR2 SVGAGI. Trimming left V 4 bases short and J 6 bases short, with 9 bases between. This CDR3 spans 12 amino acids. The CDR3 sequence is CASSSRGAEAFF. DNA for the CDR3: TGTGCCAGCAGTTCGCGGGGGGCTGAAGCTTTCTTT.

This clonotype was detected ten times or more. The chain combines TRBV5-1 with TRBJ1-5; weak D call: TRBD1 (5 bases). The CDR3 runs to 14 residues. Germline CDR1 SGHRS, CDR2 YFSETQ. The V end lost 4 bases, the J end lost 1 base, and 9 bases lay between the germline ends. The CDR3 reads CASSPGDSNQPQHF. In nucleotides, the CDR3 is TGCGCCAGCAGCCCCGGGGACAGCAATCAGCCCCAGCATTTT. Filled out from reference TRBV5-1 and TRBJ1-5, the complete variable domain reads KAGVTQTPRYLIKTRGQQVTLSCSPISGHRSVSWYQQTPGQGLQFLFEYFSETQRNKGNFPGRFSGRQFSNSRSEMNVSTLELGDSALYLCASSPGDSNQPQHFGDGTRLSIL.

The rearrangement links TRBV9 to TRBJ2-2, with 7 nucleotides matching TRBD1. The CDR3 runs 15 residues. Germline assignment: CDR1 SGDLS and CDR2 YYNGEE. V shed 4 bases, J shed 4 bases, and the junction held 7 bases outside the gene matches. CDR3 loop: CASSPTGYRTGELFF. The CDR3 DNA follows: TGTGCCAGCAGCCCGACAGGGTACCGCACCGGGGAGCTGTTTTTT.

The V and J genes are TRBV7-9 and TRBJ1-1, with 8 bases identical to TRBD1. V lost 1 base and J lost 7; bases outside the gene matches: 11. CDR3 size: 16 residues. The V gene's germline CDR1 is SEHNR and CDR2 FQNEAQ (reference sequence). CDR3 nucleotide sequence: TGTGCCAGCAGCTTAGGACAGGGGAAAGTAGAGGATGAAGCTTTCTTT. It encodes CASSLGQGKVEDEAFF.

This clonotype has more than one count but fewer than ten. The V call is TRBV12-3 or TRBV12-4, the J call TRBJ1-2, with a tentative D call TRBD1 (5 bases). The V end lost 10 bases, the J end lost 4 bases, and 13 bases lay between the germline ends. This CDR3 spans 12 amino acids. This CDR3 is CATGAGSYGYTF. The CDR3 DNA reads as TGTGCCACCGGGGCAGGGAGCTATGGCTACACCTTC.

This clonotype was seen at least ten times. This chain connects TRBV12-3 or TRBV12-4 to TRBJ2-1, with TRBD2 as a possible D gene (6 bases). This CDR3 has 13 residues. V dropped 8 bases and J dropped 10 bases, with 18 bases sitting between them. CDR3 DNA: TGTGCCAGCTCCCCAACGGGAGCAGGGGAGCAGTTCTTC. This translates into CASSPTGAGEQFF.

This clonotype was counted ten times or more. This chain links TRBV5-1 with TRBJ2-5, with 7 bases matching TRBD1. CDR3 length: 16 amino acids. CDR1 is SGHRS and CDR2 is YFSETQ in the germline V gene. J was trimmed by 5 bases and V by 1 base; bases with no gene match: 11. CDR3 loop: CASSLSSQGGLETQYF. Here the CDR3 DNA reads TGCGCCAGCAGCTTGAGTTCCCAAGGGGGCCTCGAGACCCAGTACTTC.

This clonotype was found a few times. The chain recombines TRBV5-1 with TRBJ2-1; 12 bases are a match to TRBD1. Germline V CDR1 and CDR2: SGHRS, YFSETQ. The length of the CDR3 is 16 residues. Trimming cost V 4 bases and J 6 bases; bases outside gene matches: 8. The CDR3 region has the DNA TGCGCCAGCAGCAAAGGGACAGGGGGCATCTTCAATGAGCAGTTCTTC. This gives the protein CASSKGTGGIFNEQFF.

This rearrangement joins TRBV21-1 to TRBJ2-5; the D call of TRBD2 is as the table states it, not checked on the DNA. TRBV21-1 is a pseudogene locus. The CDR3 loop spans 15 amino acids. DNA of the CDR3: TGTGCCAGCAGGAATCCGGGACTAGCTCCAGGGACCCAGTACTTC. Its translation: CASRNPGLAPGTQYF.

The rearrangement links TRBV9 to TRBJ1-1; the match to TRBD1 covers 11 bases. Germline V lookup: CDR1 SGDLS, CDR2 YYNGEE. The CDR3 loop spans 14 amino acids. Trimming removed 2 bases from V and 7 bases from J; junction bases left unmatched: 4. DNA of the CDR3: TGTGCCAGCAGCGTGGACAGGGGGCAGGGTGAAGCTTTCTTT. Protein product: CASSVDRGQGEAFF.

In its sample, this clonotype was seen a few times. The rearrangement joins TRBV20-1 to TRBJ1-1; D is perhaps TRBD1 (5 bases). The CDR3 length is 15 residues. Germline V lookup: CDR1 DFQATT, CDR2 SNEGSKA (reference sequence). The V gene lost 0 bases and the J gene lost 7 bases, with 18 bases spanning the gap. The CDR3 region is CSARDFGGGYSEAFF. In DNA form, the CDR3 reads TGCAGTGCTAGAGATTTCGGGGGTGGATATAGTGAAGCTTTCTTT.

The gene calls are TRBV30 and TRBJ2-7; D is ambiguous. V shed 1 base and J shed 3 bases, with 10 bases lying between them. Germline CDR1 GTSNPN, CDR2 SVGIG (reference sequence). The CDR3 has 13 residues. This CDR3 is CAWSADILYEQYF. CDR3 nucleotides: TGTGCCTGGAGTGCTGACATCCTCTACGAGCAGTACTTC.

V usage is TRBV4-2 and J usage is TRBJ2-1; 10 bases agree with TRBD2. The CDR3 covers 17 residues. The ends lost 2 bases at V and 8 bases at J; junction bases unmatched: 12. Germline CDR1 LGHNA, CDR2 YNFKEQ. CDR3 region: CASSQRTSGPVGDEQFF. Here the CDR3 DNA reads TGTGCCAGCAGCCAACGGACTAGCGGACCCGTTGGGGATGAGCAGTTCTTC.